These 4 T cell receptor beta chains were sequenced from one sample in a study of Ad26.COV2.S vaccination and SARS-CoV-2 variants. Clones were read by immunoSEQ multiplex PCR, and TCRdb kept only the in-frame ones, dropping some. The sample holds hundreds of thousands of clones, around 92% seen once. Treatment specified: some 20 received Ad26.COV2.S at low or high dose, single or two shots; several received placebo; per-sample allocation not given. Samples were taken on day 63 after the first vaccine or placebo injection. The specimen was peripheral blood, collected in a trial of Ad26.COV2.S vaccine versus placebo. These receptors were collected from a person aged 18-60 years who received the Ad26.COV2.S COVID-19 vaccine or a placebo.

This clone occurred once. V usage is TRBV7-2 and J usage is TRBJ2-7; TRBD1 might be the D (6 bases). V lost 3 bases and J 6 bases, leaving 15 bases between the germline ends. Germline-derived CDR1 and CDR2 are SGHTA and FQGNSA. The CDR3 length is 14 residues. The CDR3 here is CASSFRKQGSEQYF. DNA for the CDR3: TGTGCCAGCAGCTTCAGAAAACAGGGATCCGAGCAGTACTTC.

The rearrangement uses TRBV6-1 and TRBJ2-5; 9 bases agree with TRBD1. This CDR3 is built from 16 residues. V shed 3 bases, J shed 5 bases, and the junction held 10 bases outside the gene matches. CDR1 is MNHNS and CDR2 is SASEGT in the germline V gene. The CDR3 loop reads CASSDTGQGRGETQYF. As DNA, the CDR3 is TGTGCCAGCAGTGACACCGGACAGGGGAGGGGGGAGACCCAGTACTTC.

The V and J genes are TRBV10-3 and TRBJ2-1; TRBD2 agrees at 10 bases. The CDR3 has 16 amino acids. The J segment lost 0 bases and the V segment lost 6 bases, leaving 5 bases of the junction unmatched. Germline V gene data show CDR1 as ENHRY and CDR2 as SYGVKD. The CDR3: CAISTPSGSSYNEQFF. The DNA for the CDR3 is TGTGCCATCAGCACGCCTAGCGGGAGCTCCTACAATGAGCAGTTCTTC.

This clone was recorded once. This chain connects TRBV20-1 to TRBJ2-3, with D unresolved. The CDR3 runs to 11 residues. V gave up 5 bases and J gave up 6 bases, with 9 bases separating them. The germline V gene encodes CDR1 DFQATT and CDR2 SNEGSKA (reference sequence). CDR3 residues: CSAFRQDTQYF. In DNA, the CDR3 is TGCAGTGCTTTTCGGCAGGATACGCAGTATTTT.